This T cell receptor beta chain originates from a study of T cells in Graves' hyperthyroidism and ophthalmopathy. Background on the study: Blood from the periphery was taken at initial diagnosis, before any treatment.

Deletions cut 5 bases from V and 2 bases from J, with 13 bases between. There are 14 residues in the CDR3. Germline V gene sequence: CDR1 MNHNS, CDR2 SASEGT. Study-wide results and limits: The majority of expanded thyroid clonotypes above 0.001 also appeared in blood.

The CDR3 regions of TCR beta were amplified from RNA transcripts. The study used the HTBI primer set for a first-round RT-PCR of the TCR CDR3. TCRdb used MiXCR to reprocess the multiplex PCR reads, holding one entry per CDR3 protein. The sample holds 370,000 or so distinct CDR3 sequences, roughly 14% seen once. Each diagnosis drew on symptoms, thyroxine, TRAb, thyroid ultrasound and orbital computed tomography findings. Sampled blood dates from first hyperthyroidism diagnosis, and it precedes any ophthalmopathy symptoms. Turning to this clonotype: Its antigen is undetermined.

The specimen sequenced was blood. The chain employs TRBV6-1 and TRBJ2-7; D may be TRBD1 (6 bases). The TCR was taken from a young man with Graves' hyperthyroidism that later progressed to Graves' ophthalmopathy. The CDR3 DNA reads as TGTGCCAGCAGTTTCAGGGGAACCACCTACGAGCAGTACTTC. Its protein product is CASSFRGTTYEQYF.